The clone carrying this TCR beta chain was picked up a small number of times. This sample was taken from a study of blood T cell repertoires in COVID-19. Study overall: Samples of COVID-19 (acute and convalescent) were obtained from the United States, Italy and Spain.

Germline V gene data show CDR1 as MNHNS and CDR2 as SASEGT. Trimming took off 1 base at V and 6 bases at J, with 20 bases between the two ends. There are 17 residues in the CDR3. The method was immunoSEQ multiplex PCR; TCRdb's version includes in-frame clones alone and lacks a portion of them. The data show nearly 70,000 clones, 87% seen once. The source of this sequence is a woman between 45 and 60 years old with COVID-19, enrolled during active disease. The V call is TRBV6-1, the J call TRBJ2-3; D is perhaps TRBD2 (5 bases). Source material: peripheral blood. CDR3 in amino acids: CASSEDWRVSTRDTQYF. Here the CDR3 DNA reads TGTGCCAGCAGTGAAGACTGGCGGGTCTCTACTAGGGATACGCAGTATTTT.